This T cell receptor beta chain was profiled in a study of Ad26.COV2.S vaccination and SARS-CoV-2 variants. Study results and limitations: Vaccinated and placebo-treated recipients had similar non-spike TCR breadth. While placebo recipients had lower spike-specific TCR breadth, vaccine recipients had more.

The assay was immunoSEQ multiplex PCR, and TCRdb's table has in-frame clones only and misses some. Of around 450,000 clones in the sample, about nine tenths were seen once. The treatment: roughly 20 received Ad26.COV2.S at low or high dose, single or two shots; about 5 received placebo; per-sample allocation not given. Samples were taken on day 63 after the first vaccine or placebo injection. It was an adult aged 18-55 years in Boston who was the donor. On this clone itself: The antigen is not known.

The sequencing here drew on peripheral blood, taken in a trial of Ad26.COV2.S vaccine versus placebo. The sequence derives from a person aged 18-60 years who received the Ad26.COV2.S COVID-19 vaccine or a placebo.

CDR3 DNA: TGCGCCAGCAGTGAAGAGGGGACTAGCAGCAATGAGCAGTTCTTC. Amino acids: CASSEEGTSSNEQFF. V is TRBV10-1 and J is TRBJ2-1; 9 bases are a match to TRBD2. This CDR3 comprises 15 residues. Germline trimming cut 3 bases from V and 6 bases from J; bases unmatched to any gene: 6. CDR1 and CDR2 (germline): WNHNN, SYGVQD (reference sequence).